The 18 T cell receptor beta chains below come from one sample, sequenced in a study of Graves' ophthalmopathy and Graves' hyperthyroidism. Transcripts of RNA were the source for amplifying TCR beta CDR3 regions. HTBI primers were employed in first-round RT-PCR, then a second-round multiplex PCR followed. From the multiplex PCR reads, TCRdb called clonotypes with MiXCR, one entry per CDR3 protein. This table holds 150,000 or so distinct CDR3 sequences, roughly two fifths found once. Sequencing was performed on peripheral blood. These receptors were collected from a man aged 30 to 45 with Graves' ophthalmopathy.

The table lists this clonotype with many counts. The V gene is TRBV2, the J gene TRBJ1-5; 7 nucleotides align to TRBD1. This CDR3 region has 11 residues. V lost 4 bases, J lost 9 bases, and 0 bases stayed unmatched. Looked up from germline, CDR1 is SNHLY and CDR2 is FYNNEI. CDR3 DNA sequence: TGTGCCAGCAGTGGACAGGGGCCCCAGCATTTT. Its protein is CASSGQGPQHF.

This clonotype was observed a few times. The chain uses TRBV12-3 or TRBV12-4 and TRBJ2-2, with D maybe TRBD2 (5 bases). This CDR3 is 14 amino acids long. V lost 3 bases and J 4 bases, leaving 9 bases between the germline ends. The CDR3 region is CASSLPSSTGELFF. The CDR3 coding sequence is TGTGCCAGCAGTTTGCCTAGCAGCACCGGGGAGCTGTTTTTT.

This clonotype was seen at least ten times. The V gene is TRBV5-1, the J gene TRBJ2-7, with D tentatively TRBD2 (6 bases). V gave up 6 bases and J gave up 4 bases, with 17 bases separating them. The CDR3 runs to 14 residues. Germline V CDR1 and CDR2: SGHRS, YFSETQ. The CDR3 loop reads CASTPPGLNYEQYF. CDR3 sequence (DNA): TGCGCCAGCACCCCTCCCGGACTAAATTACGAGCAGTACTTC.

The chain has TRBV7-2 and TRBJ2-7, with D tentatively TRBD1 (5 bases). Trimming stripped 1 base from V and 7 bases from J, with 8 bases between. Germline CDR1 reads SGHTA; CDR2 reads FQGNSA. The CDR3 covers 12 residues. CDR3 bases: TGTGCCAGCAGCTTAGACAGGAGTGAGCAGTACTTC. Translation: CASSLDRSEQYF.

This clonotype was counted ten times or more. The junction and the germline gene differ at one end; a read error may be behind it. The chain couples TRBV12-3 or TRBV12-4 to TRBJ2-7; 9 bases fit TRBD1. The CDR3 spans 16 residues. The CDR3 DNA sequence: TGTGCCAGCACCCGAGGAACGGGGACAGGGTCCTACGAGCGGTACTTC. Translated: CASTRGTGTGSYERYF.

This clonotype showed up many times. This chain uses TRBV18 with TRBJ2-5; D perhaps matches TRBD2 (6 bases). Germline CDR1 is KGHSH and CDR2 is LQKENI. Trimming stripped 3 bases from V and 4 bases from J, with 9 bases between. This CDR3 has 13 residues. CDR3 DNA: TGTGCCAGCTCACCGGAGGGAGGAGAGACCCAGTACTTC. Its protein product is CASSPEGGETQYF.

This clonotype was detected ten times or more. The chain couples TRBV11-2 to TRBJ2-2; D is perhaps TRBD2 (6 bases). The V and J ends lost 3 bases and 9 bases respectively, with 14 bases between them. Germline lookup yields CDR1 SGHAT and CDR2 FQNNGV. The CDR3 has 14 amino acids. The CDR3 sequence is CASSLEPGDRELFF. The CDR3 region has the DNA TGTGCCAGCAGCTTGGAACCGGGGGATCGGGAGCTGTTTTTT.

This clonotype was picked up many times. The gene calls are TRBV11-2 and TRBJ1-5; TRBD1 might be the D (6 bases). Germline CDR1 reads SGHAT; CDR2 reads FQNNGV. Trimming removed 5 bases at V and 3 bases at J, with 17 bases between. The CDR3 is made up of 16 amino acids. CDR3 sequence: CASSPPGQQSNQPQHF. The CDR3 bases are TGTGCCAGCAGCCCCCCCGGACAGCAGTCCAATCAGCCCCAGCATTTT.

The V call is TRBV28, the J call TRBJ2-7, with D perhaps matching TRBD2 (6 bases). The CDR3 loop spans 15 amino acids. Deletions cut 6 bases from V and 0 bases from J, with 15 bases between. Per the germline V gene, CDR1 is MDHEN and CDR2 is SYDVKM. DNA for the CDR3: TGTGCCAGCAGCCAGCTTGCGGGGAGCTCCTACGAGCAGTACTTC. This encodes CASSQLAGSSYEQYF.

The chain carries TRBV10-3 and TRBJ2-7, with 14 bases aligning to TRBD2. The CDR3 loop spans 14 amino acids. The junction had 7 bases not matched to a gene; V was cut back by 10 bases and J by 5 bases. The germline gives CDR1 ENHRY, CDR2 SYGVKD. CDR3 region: CATRPGLAGDEQYF. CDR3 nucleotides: TGTGCCACAAGACCGGGACTAGCGGGAGACGAGCAGTACTTC.

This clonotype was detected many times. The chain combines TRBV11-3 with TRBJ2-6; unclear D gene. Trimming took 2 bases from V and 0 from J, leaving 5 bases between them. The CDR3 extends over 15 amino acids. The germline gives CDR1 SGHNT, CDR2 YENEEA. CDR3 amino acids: CASSLWGSGANVLTF. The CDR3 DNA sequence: TGTGCCAGCAGCTTATGGGGCTCTGGGGCCAACGTCCTGACTTTC.

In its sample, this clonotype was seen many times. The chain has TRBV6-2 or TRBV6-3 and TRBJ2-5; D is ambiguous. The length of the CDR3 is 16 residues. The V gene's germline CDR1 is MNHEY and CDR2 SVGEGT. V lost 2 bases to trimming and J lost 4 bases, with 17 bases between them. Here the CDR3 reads CASSYGALVFGETQYF. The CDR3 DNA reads TGTGCCAGCAGTTACGGTGCCCTGGTCTTCGGAGAGACCCAGTACTTC.

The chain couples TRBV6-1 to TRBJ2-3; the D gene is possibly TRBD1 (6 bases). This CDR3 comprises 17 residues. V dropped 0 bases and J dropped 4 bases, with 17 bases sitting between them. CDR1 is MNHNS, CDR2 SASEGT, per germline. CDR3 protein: CASSEAGIKDRSDTQYF. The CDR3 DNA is TGTGCCAGCAGTGAAGCGGGGATCAAGGACAGATCAGATACGCAGTATTTT.

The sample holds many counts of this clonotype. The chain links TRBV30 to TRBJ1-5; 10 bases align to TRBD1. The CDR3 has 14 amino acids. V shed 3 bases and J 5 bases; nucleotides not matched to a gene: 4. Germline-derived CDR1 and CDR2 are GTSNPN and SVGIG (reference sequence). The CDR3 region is CAWRGTGVDQPQHF. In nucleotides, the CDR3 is TGTGCCTGGAGGGGGACAGGGGTGGATCAGCCCCAGCATTTT.

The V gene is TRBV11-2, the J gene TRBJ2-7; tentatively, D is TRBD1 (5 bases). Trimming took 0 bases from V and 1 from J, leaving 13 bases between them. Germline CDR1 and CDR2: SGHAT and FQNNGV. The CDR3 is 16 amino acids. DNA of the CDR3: TGTGCCAGCAGCTTAGAGGTCAGGGCGACGTCCTACGAGCAGTACTTC. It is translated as CASSLEVRATSYEQYF.

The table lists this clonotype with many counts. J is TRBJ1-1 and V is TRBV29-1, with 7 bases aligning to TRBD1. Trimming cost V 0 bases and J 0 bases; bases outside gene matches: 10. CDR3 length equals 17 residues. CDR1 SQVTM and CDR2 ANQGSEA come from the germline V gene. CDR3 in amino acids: CSVEDRRTGAVNTEAFF. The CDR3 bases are TGCAGCGTTGAAGACCGAAGAACAGGGGCGGTGAACACTGAAGCTTTCTTT.

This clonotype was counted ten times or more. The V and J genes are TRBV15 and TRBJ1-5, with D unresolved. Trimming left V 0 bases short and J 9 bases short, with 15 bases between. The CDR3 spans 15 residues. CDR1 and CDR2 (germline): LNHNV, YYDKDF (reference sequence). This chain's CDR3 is CATSRDSTAQRPQHF. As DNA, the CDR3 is TGTGCCACCAGCAGAGATTCTACCGCACAACGGCCCCAGCATTTT.

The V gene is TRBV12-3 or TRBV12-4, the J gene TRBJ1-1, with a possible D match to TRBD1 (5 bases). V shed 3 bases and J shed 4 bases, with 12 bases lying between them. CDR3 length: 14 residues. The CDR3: CASSLLGGSTEAFF. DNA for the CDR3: TGTGCCAGCAGTTTGCTCGGGGGGAGCACTGAAGCTTTCTTT.